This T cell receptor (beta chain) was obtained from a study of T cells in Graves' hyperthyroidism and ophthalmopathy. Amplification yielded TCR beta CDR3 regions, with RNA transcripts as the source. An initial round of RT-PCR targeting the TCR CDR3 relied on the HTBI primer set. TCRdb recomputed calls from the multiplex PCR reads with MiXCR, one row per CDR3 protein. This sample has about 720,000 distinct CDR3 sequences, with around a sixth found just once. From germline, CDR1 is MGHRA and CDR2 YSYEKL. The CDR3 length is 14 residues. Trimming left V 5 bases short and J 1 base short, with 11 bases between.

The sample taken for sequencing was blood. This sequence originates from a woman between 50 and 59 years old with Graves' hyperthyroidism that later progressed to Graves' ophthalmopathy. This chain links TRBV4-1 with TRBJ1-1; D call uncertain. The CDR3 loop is CASSLSYGNTEAFF. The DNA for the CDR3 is TGCGCCAGCAGCTTATCCTACGGGAACACTGAAGCTTTCTTT.